This T cell receptor (beta chain) is drawn from a study of blood T cell repertoires in COVID-19. Study-wide background: Spain, Italy and the United States supplied samples that represented acute and convalescent COVID-19. PBMCs, B-cell-depleted T cells, or T cells provided the cDNA or gDNA that made up the material.

Authors' data handling: For nucleated cells, counts were estimated from reference gene primer amplification. Profiling relied on immunoSEQ multiplex PCR, and the TCRdb table lists in-frame clones only, not all of them. That table furnishes V, J and clone size, whereas the DNA furnished D and trimming. The repertoire includes over 150,000 clones, around 80% of them detected once, and around 14% sits in the top ten. Trimming stripped 3 bases from V and 4 bases from J, with 14 bases between. Germline CDR1 reads MDHEN; CDR2 reads SYDVKM. There are 15 residues in the CDR3. Sample: peripheral blood. The chain links TRBV28 to TRBJ2-3, with D possibly TRBD1 on 6 matching bases. This TCR derives from a human donor in a cohort sampled during active COVID-19. The DNA for the CDR3 is TGTGCCAGCAGTTTTTGGCGAGAGGGGGCAGATACGCAGTATTTT. Amino acid sequence: CASSFWREGADTQYF.